This TCR beta chain was captured in a study of a mutant IDH1 vaccine in newly diagnosed glioma. Study details: Earlier care involved radiotherapy, temozolomide, or both, and the majority received both.

Concerning this clone itself: What it binds is unknown.

Time point noted: week 47, end of study. Every vaccine dose comprised 300 ug of mutant IDH1 20-mer peptide plus topical imiquimod. The protocol was immunoSEQ multiplex PCR, while the TCRdb copy is restricted to in-frame clones and leaves out a portion. The top ten hold just over 5% of the sample, which has over 30,000 clones, around 90% seen once. V lost 6 bases to trimming and J lost 7 bases, with 16 bases between them. The CDR3 contains 14 residues. This receptor was identified in a woman between 40 and 50 years old with glioma. The specimen comprised PBMCs, sampled from a glioma patient whose treatment included an IDH1 peptide vaccine. This chain links TRBV23-1 with TRBJ1-5; possibly TRBD1 for D (6 bases). TRBV23-1 is designated an ORF whose function remains uncertain. CDR3 nucleotide sequence: TGCGCCAGCAGAATGGGCAGGGACAAGCAGCCCCAGCATTTT. Its translation: CASRMGRDKQPQHF.